The clone carrying this TCR beta chain was observed a handful of times. Its antigen is as yet unknown. This sample stems from a study of cytomegalovirus exposure and HLA in healthy donors. A multiplex PCR was run with 60 Vbeta primers and 13 Jbeta primers. Data came from immunoSEQ multiplex PCR; TCRdb stores just in-frame clones and leaves some out. Of more than 75,000 clones in the sample, around 68% were seen once. This CDR3 contains 12 residues. Per the germline V gene, CDR1 is MRHNA and CDR2 is SNTAGT. The V end lost 6 bases, the J end lost 7 bases, and 9 bases lay between the germline ends. Whole-study results and caveats: It was taken for granted in presence/absence analyses that sequencing depth across donors was roughly uniform. Most TCR sequences were seen very rarely across donors, but some public TCRs occurred in many. An analysis done earlier found most TCR beta V segments productive about 90% or about 30% of the time.

The chain combines TRBV6-4 with TRBJ2-2; D remains ambiguous. This sequence was found in a man aged 40-55 years in good health and CMV-seropositive. The sample comprised PBMCs. CDR3 DNA sequence: TGTGCCAGCAGCCACTTTGGCGGGGAGCTGTTTTTT. It is translated as CASSHFGGELFF.